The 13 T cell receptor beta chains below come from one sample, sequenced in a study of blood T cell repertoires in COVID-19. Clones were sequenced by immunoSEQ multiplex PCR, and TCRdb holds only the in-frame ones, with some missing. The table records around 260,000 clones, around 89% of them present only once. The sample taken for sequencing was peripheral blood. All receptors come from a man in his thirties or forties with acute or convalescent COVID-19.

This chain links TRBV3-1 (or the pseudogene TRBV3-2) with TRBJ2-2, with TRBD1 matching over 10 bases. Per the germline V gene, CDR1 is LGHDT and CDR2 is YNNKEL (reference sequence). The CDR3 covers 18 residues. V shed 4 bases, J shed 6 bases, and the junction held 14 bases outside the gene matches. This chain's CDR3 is CASSPVPGQGMGSGELFF. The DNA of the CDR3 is TGTGCCAGCAGCCCCGTCCCGGGACAGGGGATGGGGTCCGGGGAGCTGTTTTTT.

CDR3 DNA sequence: TGTGCCAGCAGCTTGGGCAGCGGCACCGGGGAGCTGTTTTTT. Its protein product is CASSLGSGTGELFF. The chain combines TRBV5-4 with TRBJ2-2; the D gene is possibly TRBD2 (5 bases). CDR1 and CDR2 from the germline V gene are SGHNT and YYREEE (reference sequence). The CDR3 has 14 residues. Trimming pared 0 bases from V and 4 bases from J, leaving 7 bases between.

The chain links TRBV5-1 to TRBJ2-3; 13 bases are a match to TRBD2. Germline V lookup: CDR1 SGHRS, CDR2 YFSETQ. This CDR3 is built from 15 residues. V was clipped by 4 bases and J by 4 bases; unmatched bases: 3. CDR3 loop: CASSRTSGSADTQYF. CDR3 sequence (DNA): TGCGCCAGCAGCCGGACTAGCGGGAGTGCAGATACGCAGTATTTT.

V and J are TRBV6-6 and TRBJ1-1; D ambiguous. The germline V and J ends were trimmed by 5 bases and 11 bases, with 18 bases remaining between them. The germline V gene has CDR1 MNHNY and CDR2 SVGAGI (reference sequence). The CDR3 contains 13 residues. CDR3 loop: CASSPSDSRQAFF. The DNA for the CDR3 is TGTGCCAGCAGTCCCTCAGATTCGCGGCAGGCTTTCTTT.

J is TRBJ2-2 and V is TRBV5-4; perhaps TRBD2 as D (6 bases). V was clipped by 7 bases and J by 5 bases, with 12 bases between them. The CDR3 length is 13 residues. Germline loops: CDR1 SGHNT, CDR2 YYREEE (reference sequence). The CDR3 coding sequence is TGTGCCAGCGGCGGGATTCAGACCGGGGAGCTGTTTTTT. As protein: CASGGIQTGELFF.

CDR3 protein: CASSNAGTATEAFF. The CDR3 DNA reads as TGTGCCAGCAGCAACGCCGGGACAGCCACTGAAGCTTTCTTT. The chain is built from TRBV6-5 and TRBJ1-1; 7 bases map to TRBD1. The J segment lost 4 bases and the V segment lost 6 bases, leaving 8 bases of the junction unmatched. Germline loops: CDR1 MNHEY, CDR2 SVGAGI. This CDR3 is built from 14 residues.

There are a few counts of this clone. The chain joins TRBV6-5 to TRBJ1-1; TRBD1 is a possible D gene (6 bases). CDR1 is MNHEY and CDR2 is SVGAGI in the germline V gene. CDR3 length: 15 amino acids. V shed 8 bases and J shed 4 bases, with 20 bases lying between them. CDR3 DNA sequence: TGTGCCAGCCACGGGGCGGGGGCAGGAGTCACTGAAGCTTTCTTT. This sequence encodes CASHGAGAGVTEAFF.

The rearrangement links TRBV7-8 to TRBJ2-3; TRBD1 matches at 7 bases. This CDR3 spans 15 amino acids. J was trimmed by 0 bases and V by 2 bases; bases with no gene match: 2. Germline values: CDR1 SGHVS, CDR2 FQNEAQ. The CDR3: CASSLHRGSTDTQYF. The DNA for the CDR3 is TGTGCCAGCAGCTTACACAGGGGTAGCACAGATACGCAGTATTTT.

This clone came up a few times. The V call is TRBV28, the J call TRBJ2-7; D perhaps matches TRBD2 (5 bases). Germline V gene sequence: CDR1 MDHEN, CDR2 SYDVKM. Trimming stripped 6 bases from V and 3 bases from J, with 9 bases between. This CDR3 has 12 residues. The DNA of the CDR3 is TGTGCCAGCAGCCTCGGACTCTACGAGCAGTACTTC. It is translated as CASSLGLYEQYF.

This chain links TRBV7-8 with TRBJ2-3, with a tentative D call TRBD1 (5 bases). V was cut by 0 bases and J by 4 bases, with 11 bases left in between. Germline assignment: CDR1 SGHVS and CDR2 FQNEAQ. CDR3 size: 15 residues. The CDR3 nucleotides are TGTGCCAGCAGCTTAGCCGGCAGGGCTTCAGATACGCAGTATTTT. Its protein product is CASSLAGRASDTQYF.

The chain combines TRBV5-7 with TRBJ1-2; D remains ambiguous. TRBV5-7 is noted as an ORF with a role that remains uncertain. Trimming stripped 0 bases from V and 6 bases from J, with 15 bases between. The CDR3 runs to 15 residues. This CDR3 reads CASSLGSYGGNGYTF. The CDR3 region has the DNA TGTGCCAGCAGCTTGGGATCGTATGGAGGAAATGGCTACACCTTC.

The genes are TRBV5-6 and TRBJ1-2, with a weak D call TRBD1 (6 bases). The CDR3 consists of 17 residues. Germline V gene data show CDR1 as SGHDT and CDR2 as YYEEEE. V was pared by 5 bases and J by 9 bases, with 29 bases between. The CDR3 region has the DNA TGTGCCAGCAGGGCCGGGCAGGAGTATCTCAGGGGCAAAAGCTACACCTTC. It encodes CASRAGQEYLRGKSYTF.

The CDR3 DNA sequence: TGTGCCAGTAGTATAGGAAGAAGCCAGCGGGGATTCTCTGGCGAGCAGTACTTC. It encodes CASSIGRSQRGFSGEQYF. V gene TRBV19 combines with J gene TRBJ2-7; 7 positions agree with TRBD2. Germline loops: CDR1 LNHDA, CDR2 SQIVND (reference sequence). This CDR3 contains 18 residues. The J segment lost 6 bases and the V segment lost 1 base, leaving 18 bases of the junction unmatched.